Included here is one T cell receptor (beta chain) sequence, with context. Its recognized antigen is unknown. No much larger clone is present one base from it, and per-base qualities are unavailable. Each collaborating institution followed its own protocols to collect whole blood in K2EDTA tubes. For TCRbeta analysis, collaborators shipped samples as frozen whole blood, isolated PBMCs, or DNA extracted from either of those sample types. The germline V end is reduced by 1 base and the J end by 5 bases; junction bases left unmatched: 5. The CDR3 spans 15 residues, from the cysteine through the phenylalanine. Only CDR3 DNA is held: 45 bases, read in frame from base 1. Looking up the germline V gene (reference sequence) yields CDR1 LNHNV and CDR2 YYDKDF. This record belongs to a study of blood T cell repertoires in COVID-19 (dated by TCRdb to the early 2020s). Regarding the study in general: Samples from collaborators originated in the United States, Italy and Spain and spanned both the acute and convalescent phases of COVID-19. A freely available public database, intended as a resource for researchers studying the immune response to SARS-CoV-2, is where the repertoires were released. Samples came from the ongoing ImmuneRACE study (first 160 participants) plus 1,254 subjects from 6 global collaborators. Subjects who had been exposed to COVID-19, were actively infected with it, or had recovered from it provided the deeply sampled blood TCRbeta repertoires that made up the dataset. Sample metadata almost always included a de-identified subject ID, COVID-19 status, age in years and sex. Where available, HLA class I and class II types were taken from metadata supplied by the sample provider and were not determined by assay-based typing. The prospective study material was composed of cDNA or gDNA derived from T cells, B-cell-depleted T cells, or PBMCs.

TCRbeta CDR3 regions were amplified from genomic DNA by means of the immunoSEQ Assay, a bias-controlled multiplex PCR. In the paper's pipeline: The number of nucleated cells in each sample was estimated from the amplification of reference gene primers within the assay. Sequence reads were collapsed and filtered to measure the absolute abundance of every unique TCRbeta CDR3 rearrangement. For each sample, productive Simpson clonality was calculated as the square root of Simpson's diversity index over productive rearrangements. This immuneACCESS table, as held by TCRdb, lists in-frame sequences with V and J called but not all clones. Of the missing ones, under half trace to an unresolved V gene in checked studies; the others have no known cause. Clone size and the V and J calls come from that table; the DNA yielded D and trimming. Across this sample there are about 62,000 clones, with 75% to 90% seen only once. About 1.5% of the sample lies in the top ten.

The paper's findings and limits, for the study overall: How much clinical and demographic metadata was included differed by source and by participant, and the metadata was provided uncurated.

The clonotype was recovered from a woman older than 75 with acute or convalescent COVID-19. The chain links TRBV15 with TRBJ2-4; 7 junctional bases match TRBD1. Sample: peripheral blood. The CDR3 region has the sequence CATSRARDRENIQYF. The nucleotide sequence is given as TGTGCCACCAGCAGAGCGAGAGACAGGGAAAACATTCAGTACTTC.